Here is one TCR beta chain with its context. Its antigen is as yet unknown. Germline CDR1 is MDHEN and CDR2 is SYDVKM. Losses at the gene ends were 3 bases for V and 3 bases for J; bases not matched to a gene: 1. The CDR3 is made up of 13 amino acids. Making the bulk TCR libraries relied on previously described methods and listed TCR primers. TCRdb redid the calling of the PCR reads with MiXCR, one entry per CDR3 protein. The table lists around 470,000 distinct CDR3 sequences, around 23% of them singletons. Libraries from naive CD8 cells were generated from roughly 18,000 to 920,000 sorted cells (with 10%, 30% or 50% RNA). The data stem from a study of molecular identifiers for immune sequencing clone quantification. About the study: Four portions were sequenced after RNA from roughly 18,000 or 92,000 naive CD8 cells was split five ways in replicates.

General study findings and limits: Spike-in Jurkat TCR RNA from a single cell reportedly registered among about 1 million naive cells.

This receptor was identified in a human donor in good health. Some libraries in this study had Jurkat cell RNA spiked in. What was sequenced was naive CD8+ T cells from blood, with Jurkat cell RNA spiked in. Sample subset: FACS-sorted CD8+CD4-CCR7+CD45RA+ naive T cells. This rearrangement joins TRBV28 to TRBJ2-7, with TRBD2 identical over 8 bases. This chain's CDR3 is CASSFSGNYEQYF. CDR3 coding DNA: TGTGCCAGCAGTTTTAGCGGGAACTACGAGCAGTACTTC.